The 7 T cell receptor beta chains presented below share a single source sample, sequenced in a study of T cells generated in artificial thymic organoids. Reverse primers in the TRAC or TRBC constant regions drove separate semi-nested PCRs for TCRalpha and TCRbeta. TCRdb used MiXCR to reprocess the 5' RACE reads, holding one entry per CDR3 protein. The profile shows approximately 5,500 distinct CDR3 sequences, approximately 30% of them singletons. Sequencing was done on a sample of naive CD8+ T cells from blood. The subset is: CD3+TCRalphabeta+CD8SP T cells; for blood, CD45RO-CCR7+ naive CD8+ T cells. The source is a human donor who gave cord blood stem cells for thymic organoid culture, a cardiac surgery patient who gave postnatal thymus, or a blood donor (not recorded which).

This clonotype ranks as medium-sized. This chain uses TRBV30 with TRBJ1-2; tentative D call: TRBD1 (6 bases). This CDR3 is 13 amino acids long. Trimming shortened V by 1 base and J by 6 bases, and 12 bases separated the two germline ends. Looked up from germline, CDR1 is GTSNPN and CDR2 is SVGIG (reference sequence). The CDR3 is CAWSEGQGHGYTF. The CDR3 DNA reads TGTGCCTGGAGTGAAGGGCAGGGGCATGGCTACACCTTC.

V gene TRBV7-6 combines with J gene TRBJ1-1, with D possibly TRBD1 on 6 matching bases. Germline-derived CDR1 and CDR2 are SGHVS and FNYEAQ. Trimming pared 5 bases from V and 5 bases from J, leaving 15 bases between. The CDR3 totals 14 residues. The CDR3 spells CASSTTPQGTEAFF. The DNA of the CDR3 is TGTGCCAGCAGCACGACCCCACAGGGAACTGAAGCTTTCTTT.

This clonotype was recorded only once. The chain uses TRBV28 and TRBJ2-1, with 14 nucleotides matching TRBD2. The CDR3 consists of 17 residues. V lost 6 bases to trimming and J lost 0 bases; unmatched junction nucleotides: 4. In germline, CDR1 is MDHEN, CDR2 SYDVKM. The CDR3 nucleotides are TGTGCCAGCAGATCTGGACTAGCGGGAGGCTCCTACAATGAGCAGTTCTTC. Amino acid sequence: CASRSGLAGGSYNEQFF.

This chain links TRBV7-6 with TRBJ2-3; TRBD1 is a possible D gene (5 bases). CDR3 length equals 14 residues. V was cut by 2 bases and J by 1 base, with 7 bases left in between. Per the germline V gene, CDR1 is SGHVS and CDR2 is FNYEAQ. CDR3 coding DNA: TGTGCCAGCAGCTTAATAGGGGGCACAGATACGCAGTATTTT. Protein product: CASSLIGGTDTQYF.

This chain uses TRBV10-1 with TRBJ2-5, with TRBD1 identical over 9 bases. V shed 0 bases and J 5 bases; nucleotides not matched to a gene: 7. This CDR3 region has 16 residues. Germline V gene data show CDR1 as WNHNN and CDR2 as SYGVQD (reference sequence). As DNA, the CDR3 is TGCGCCAGCAGTGAGTCTGGACAGGGGTTTCGGGAGACCCAGTACTTC. The encoded protein is CASSESGQGFRETQYF.

This clonotype was counted a few times. The chain links TRBV7-9 to TRBJ2-5; D gene ambiguous. CDR3 length: 14 amino acids. Looked up from germline, CDR1 is SEHNR and CDR2 is FQNEAQ (reference sequence). Trimming removed 1 base at V and 4 bases at J, with 10 bases between. The CDR3 DNA sequence: TGTGCCAGCAGCTTAGTTGCGCAGCGAGAGACCCAGTACTTC. It specifies CASSLVAQRETQYF.

The rearrangement links TRBV6-2 or TRBV6-3 to TRBJ1-2; D remains ambiguous. CDR3 size: 14 residues. Trimming pared 6 bases from V and 7 bases from J, leaving 18 bases between. Germline V gene sequence: CDR1 MNHEY, CDR2 SVGEGT. The CDR3 DNA reads TGTGCCAGCAGCCGAGGGCAGGTTCCACCTGGCTACACCTTC. It yields the protein CASSRGQVPPGYTF.